This TCR beta chain is from a study of blood T cells in healthy people across ages. CDR1 is SGHRS, CDR2 YFSETQ, per germline. This CDR3 region has 15 residues. V dropped 3 bases and J dropped 7 bases, with 17 bases sitting between them. The authors ran a second PCR of about 7 to 12 cycles using a sample-barcoded 5' primer and a J-beta primer mix. TCRdb ran MiXCR on the 5' RACE reads and lists one entry per CDR3 protein. The table shows roughly 640,000 distinct CDR3 sequences, with about 28% occurring only once. Only a few counts were recorded for this clonotype. Sequencing was performed on blood. This clonotype was obtained from a woman aged 80 or over in good health. The chain combines TRBV5-1 with TRBJ2-1; D is possibly TRBD2 (5 bases). CDR3 sequence reads: CASSSDPGIVNEQFF. The CDR3 DNA is TGCGCCAGCAGCTCGGATCCGGGAATAGTAAATGAGCAGTTCTTC.